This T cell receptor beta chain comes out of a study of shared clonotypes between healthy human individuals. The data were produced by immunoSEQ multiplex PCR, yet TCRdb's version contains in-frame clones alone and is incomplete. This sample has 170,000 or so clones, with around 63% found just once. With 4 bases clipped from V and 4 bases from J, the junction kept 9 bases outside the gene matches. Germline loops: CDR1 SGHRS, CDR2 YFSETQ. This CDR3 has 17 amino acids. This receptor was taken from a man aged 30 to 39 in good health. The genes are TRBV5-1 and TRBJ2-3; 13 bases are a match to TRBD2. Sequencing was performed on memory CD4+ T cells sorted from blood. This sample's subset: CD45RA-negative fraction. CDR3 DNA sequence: TGCGCCAGCAGCCCTGGGACTAGCGGGAATCGGGCAGATACGCAGTATTTT. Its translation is CASSPGTSGNRADTQYF.